The rows below give T cell receptor beta chains drawn from one sample of a study of T-cell memory formation after mild COVID-19. TCRdb independently ran MiXCR on the 5' RACE reads; one entry per CDR3 protein. The profile covers roughly 86,000 distinct CDR3 sequences, with around 13% appearing a single time and about 28% taken by the ten largest. The sequenced sample consisted of PBMCs or a T cell subset sorted from them (not recorded which). The receptor set was obtained from an adult woman who had mild COVID-19 (a few samples of this study predate the infection). Cell type and time point are not known. Each CDR3 is given with its conserved first and last residue. The order of the fields is clone size, V gene, D gene, J gene, CDR3 protein, CDR3 DNA. A D gene is named only where the DNA matches it firmly. Size is omitted from some rows. Given values are once, few, many or a class for expanded clones.

clone_size: NA
v_call: TRBV14
d_call: NA
j_call: TRBJ2-3
cdr3_aa: CASSLTIRVTDTQYF
cdr3_nt: TGTGCCAGCAGCCTAACGATAAGGGTGACAGATACGCAGTATTTT

clone_size: few
v_call: TRBV5-6
d_call: TRBD2
j_call: TRBJ2-1
cdr3_aa: CASSPGGSIEQFF
cdr3_nt: TGTGCCAGCAGCCCGGGGGGGTCGATTGAGCAGTTCTTC

clone_size: few
v_call: TRBV5-6
d_call: NA
j_call: TRBJ2-1
cdr3_aa: CASSFAAQRDEQFF
cdr3_nt: TGTGCCAGCAGCTTCGCGGCCCAACGAGATGAGCAGTTCTTC

clone_size: NA
v_call: TRBV12-3/TRBV12-4
d_call: NA
j_call: TRBJ2-2
cdr3_aa: CASALGPLTGELFF
cdr3_nt: TGTGCCAGCGCCCTGGGACCTCTCACCGGGGAGCTGTTTTTT

clone_size: NA
v_call: TRBV14
d_call: TRBD2
j_call: TRBJ2-1
cdr3_aa: CASSQVGGRGSEQFF
cdr3_nt: TGTGCCAGCAGCCAAGTGGGAGGGAGGGGCAGCGAGCAGTTCTTC

clone_size: NA
v_call: TRBV20-1
d_call: NA
j_call: TRBJ2-4
cdr3_aa: CSALSGRGVQYF
cdr3_nt: TGCAGTGCTCTCTCCGGCAGGGGGGTTCAGTACTTC

clone_size: NA
v_call: TRBV7-7
d_call: NA
j_call: TRBJ2-7
cdr3_aa: CDSSLGWDEDEQYF
cdr3_nt: TGTGATAGCAGCTTAGGATGGGATGAGGACGAGCAGTACTTC

clone_size: NA
v_call: TRBV20-1
d_call: NA
j_call: TRBJ1-2
cdr3_aa: CSARARGKIYGYTF
cdr3_nt: TGCAGTGCTAGAGCCAGGGGAAAAATCTATGGCTACACCTTC

clone_size: NA
v_call: TRBV27
d_call: NA
j_call: TRBJ2-1
cdr3_aa: CASSFVGGVDEQFF
cdr3_nt: TGTGCCAGCAGTTTTGTGGGGGGCGTGGATGAGCAGTTCTTC

clone_size: NA
v_call: TRBV6-2/TRBV6-3
d_call: TRBD2
j_call: TRBJ2-7
cdr3_aa: CASSYFGGAYEQYF
cdr3_nt: TGTGCCAGCAGTTACTTCGGGGGGGCCTACGAGCAGTACTTC

clone_size: many
v_call: TRBV9
d_call: NA
j_call: TRBJ2-7
cdr3_aa: CASSRTGSLADEQYF
cdr3_nt: TGTGCCAGCAGCCGTACGGGCAGCTTGGCCGACGAGCAGTACTTC

clone_size: NA
v_call: TRBV7-9
d_call: TRBD1
j_call: TRBJ2-7
cdr3_aa: CASSLDGTGSYEQYF
cdr3_nt: TGTGCCAGCAGCTTAGACGGGACAGGTTCCTACGAGCAGTACTTC